A single sample is the source of the 14 T cell receptor beta chains below, sequenced in a study of Graves' ophthalmopathy and Graves' hyperthyroidism. Amplification from RNA transcripts yielded the TCR beta CDR3 regions. RT-PCR was first run with HTBI primers, then multiplex PCR in a second round. TCRdb processed the multiplex PCR reads anew with MiXCR; each CDR3 protein has one entry. The data contain 650,000 to 800,000 distinct CDR3 sequences, about two fifths of them singletons. Material: peripheral blood. All receptors derive from an adult man with Graves' ophthalmopathy.

The V call is TRBV30, the J call TRBJ2-5; D is perhaps TRBD1 or TRBD2 (6 bases each). The germline V gene encodes CDR1 GTSNPN and CDR2 SVGIG (reference sequence). The V end was cut by 0 bases, the J end by 9 bases, with 14 bases between. The CDR3 is 13 amino acids. CDR3 sequence (DNA): TGTGCCTGGAGTGTAAACGGTAGGGGGGCCCAGTACTTC. This gives the protein CAWSVNGRGAQYF.

V usage is TRBV29-1 and J usage is TRBJ2-2, with D hard to call. The CDR3 is made up of 11 amino acids. V was pared by 0 bases and J by 5 bases, with 1 base between. Germline V gene data show CDR1 as SQVTM and CDR2 as ANQGSEA. The CDR3 DNA sequence: TGCAGCGTTGAAGAGACCGGGGAGCTGTTTTTT. Protein: CSVEETGELFF.

About this clonotype: One end of the junction fails to match germline, which may point to a read error. The V and J genes are TRBV14 and TRBJ2-7; possibly TRBD2 for D (5 bases). Germline-derived CDR1 and CDR2 are SGHDN and FVKESK. The CDR3 totals 11 residues. The CDR3, as DNA: TGTGCCAGCAGCCTACAAAGGACTCCAAATTTC. This translates into CASSLQRTPNF.

In its sample, this clonotype was seen many times. J is TRBJ2-2 and V is TRBV7-9; D uncertain. The ends were cut back, 1 base at V and 10 bases at J, with 4 bases in the middle. Germline CDR1 is SEHNR and CDR2 is FQNEAQ (reference sequence). The CDR3 loop spans 11 amino acids. The CDR3 nucleotides read TGTGCCAGCAGCTTAGGCGTGGAGCTGTTTTTT. Its translation: CASSLGVELFF.

This clonotype appeared many times. The chain is built from TRBV12-3 or TRBV12-4 and TRBJ1-2; D might be TRBD1 (6 bases). The V end lost 6 bases, the J end lost 1 base, and 18 bases lay between the germline ends. This CDR3 region has 16 residues. CDR3 loop: CASRTLPGEYNYGYTF. CDR3 DNA: TGTGCCAGCAGGACCCTGCCAGGGGAGTATAACTATGGCTACACCTTC.

J is TRBJ2-7 and V is TRBV2; 8 nucleotides align to TRBD1. The V and J ends lost 6 bases and 6 bases, in that order; junction bases with no gene match: 7. Per the germline V gene, CDR1 is SNHLY and CDR2 is FYNNEI. The CDR3 contains 13 residues. CDR3 sequence (DNA): TGTGCCAGCAGCTCCCTGGACAGGGCCGAGCAGTACTTC. This encodes CASSSLDRAEQYF.

This chain connects TRBV30 to TRBJ2-7, with 11 bases aligning to TRBD1. Losses at the gene ends were 2 bases for V and 3 bases for J; bases not matched to a gene: 3. The CDR3 totals 14 residues. From germline, CDR1 is GTSNPN and CDR2 SVGIG (reference sequence). In DNA, the CDR3 is TGTGCCTGGAGTCCGGACAGGGGGCTCTACGAGCAGTACTTC. It yields the protein CAWSPDRGLYEQYF. Complete variable domain (other parts from reference TRBV30 and TRBJ2-7): SQTIHQWPATLVQPVGSPLSLECTVEGTSNPNLYWYRQAAGRGLQLLFYSVGIGQISSEVPQNLSASRPQDRQFILSSKKLLLSDSGFYLCAWSPDRGLYEQYFGPGTRLTVT.

This clonotype occurred a few times. This chain uses TRBV27 with TRBJ1-3; D gene unclear. V lost 5 bases to trimming and J lost 0 bases, with 14 bases between them. This CDR3 spans 16 amino acids. Germline CDR1 reads MNHEY; CDR2 reads SMNVEV (reference sequence). The CDR3 loop is CASSPAIRLSGNTIYF. CDR3 nucleotides: TGTGCCAGCAGTCCCGCGATCCGGCTCTCTGGAAACACCATATATTTT.

This clonotype came up a few times. The V call is TRBV7-2, the J call TRBJ2-7, with D possibly TRBD1 on 5 matching bases. The CDR3 loop spans 18 amino acids. Germline-derived CDR1 and CDR2 are SGHTA and FQGNSA. The V and J ends lost 2 bases and 2 bases respectively, with 22 bases between them. CDR3 sequence (DNA): TGTGCCAGCAGCTTATTTCCTCTGGGGCTGGAAAAAACCTACGAGCAGTACTTC. This gives the protein CASSLFPLGLEKTYEQYF.

Comment on this clonotype: One junction end disagrees with the germline gene, perhaps due to a read error. Written as DNA, the CDR3 is TGTGCCAGCAGGGGACAGGTCGCCTACGAGCAGCACTTC. Amino acids: CASRGQVAYEQHF. The rearrangement uses TRBV2 and TRBJ2-7; 8 bases match TRBD1. This CDR3 comprises 13 residues. The germline CDR1 and CDR2 sequences are SNHLY and FYNNEI.

The rearrangement uses TRBV10-3 and TRBJ2-2, with no clear D. The V end was cut by 4 bases, the J end by 8 bases, with 11 bases between. Germline V gene lookup returns CDR1 ENHRY and CDR2 SYGVKD. The CDR3 extends over 13 amino acids. Written as DNA, the CDR3 is TGTGCCATCAGTGGGCACCTACGAGGGGAGCTGTTTTTT. This codes for CAISGHLRGELFF.

Concerning this clonotype: A much larger clone differs from this one at a single base, so this may be a read error. The V call is TRBV6-5, the J call TRBJ2-5, with 9 nucleotides matching TRBD2. The CDR3 runs 16 residues. Germline CDR1 and CDR2: MNHEY and SVGAGI. The CDR3 DNA reads TGTGCCCGCAGCCACAAGCTGCGGGGGGGCCGAGAGACCCAGTACTTC. It is translated as CARSHKLRGGRETQYF.

The J gene is TRBJ2-7, the V gene TRBV9; 9 positions agree with TRBD1. The V gene end was trimmed by 4 bases and the J gene end by 3 bases; junction bases not matched to a gene: 8. Germline V gives CDR1 SGDLS, CDR2 YYNGEE. The CDR3 has 15 residues. The CDR3 here is CASSPRRGQGYEQYF. CDR3 bases: TGTGCCAGCAGCCCTCGCCGGGGACAGGGCTACGAGCAGTACTTC. Filled out from reference TRBV9 and TRBJ2-7, the complete variable domain reads DSGVTQTPKHLITATGQRVTLRCSPRSGDLSVYWYQQSLDQGLQFLIQYYNGEERAKGNILERFSAQQFPDLHSELNLSSLELGDSALYFCASSPRRGQGYEQYFGPGTRLTVT.

This clonotype was counted between two and nine times. The rearrangement joins TRBV5-1 to TRBJ2-7; the D gene is possibly TRBD2 (6 bases). The V end lost 6 bases, the J end lost 4 bases, and 14 bases lay between the germline ends. This CDR3 is 13 amino acids long. The germline V gene encodes CDR1 SGHRS and CDR2 YFSETQ. CDR3 in DNA: TGCGCCAGCAATGAGTCGGCGGGATACGAGCAGTACTTC. Translated, it gives CASNESAGYEQYF.